This T cell receptor beta chain was identified in a study of shared clonotypes between healthy human individuals. The table came from immunoSEQ multiplex PCR; TCRdb's copy has only in-frame clones and leaves some out. The table lists approximately 1.9 million clones, 93% of them singletons. J lost 6 bases, V lost 5 bases, and 4 bases had no gene match. Germline CDR1 reads GTSNPN; CDR2 reads SVGIG (reference sequence). This CDR3 has 12 residues. Naive CD8 cells, CD45RO-negative and positively selected for CCR7, excluded terminally differentiated effector memory CD45RA+ cells. This clonotype was obtained from a young man in good health. Some clones in this sample may be carry-over from other donors' samples. The sample consisted of naive CD8+ T cells from PBMCs. This chain joins TRBV30 and TRBJ1-2; 9 bases agree with TRBD1. As DNA, the CDR3 is TGTGCCTGGGTGGGACAGGGCAATGGCTACACCTTC. Translating gives CAWVGQGNGYTF. Based on the CDR3 plus reference TRBV30 and TRBJ1-2, the full variable domain is SQTIHQWPATLVQPVGSPLSLECTVEGTSNPNLYWYRQAAGRGLQLLFYSVGIGQISSEVPQNLSASRPQDRQFILSSKKLLLSDSGFYLCAWVGQGNGYTFGSGTRLTVV.